In this sample, the clone carrying this T cell receptor (beta chain) turned up many times. The target antigen is unknown. V shed 2 bases, J shed 4 bases, and the junction held 5 bases outside the gene matches. The CDR3 is 15 amino acids. Germline V gene data show CDR1 as MNHEY and CDR2 as SVGEGT. This entry is derived from a study of T cell repertoires in cytomegalovirus infection. Study-level information: Indications of both CMV infection and matching HLA type were provided by public TCR beta signatures. Study conclusions and caveats: Dominant in the ex vivo response were TCR beta clonotypes restricted by HLA-C and specific for CMV. Totalled public TCR beta family frequency picked out people who carried CMV plus the relevant HLA.

TCRdb re-called the reads through MiXCR, storing one row per CDR3 protein. The sample carries fewer than 250,000 distinct CDR3 sequences, about 12% recorded once. Sequencing was carried out using PBMCs. The V gene is TRBV6-2 or TRBV6-3, the J gene TRBJ2-1, with 7 nucleotides matching TRBD2. The clonotype originates from a human donor in good health (CMV status not recorded). Some clones in this sample may be carry-over from other donors' samples. The CDR3 protein is CASSYGQREYNEQFF. CDR3 bases: TGTGCCAGCAGTTACGGGCAGCGGGAATACAATGAGCAGTTCTTC.